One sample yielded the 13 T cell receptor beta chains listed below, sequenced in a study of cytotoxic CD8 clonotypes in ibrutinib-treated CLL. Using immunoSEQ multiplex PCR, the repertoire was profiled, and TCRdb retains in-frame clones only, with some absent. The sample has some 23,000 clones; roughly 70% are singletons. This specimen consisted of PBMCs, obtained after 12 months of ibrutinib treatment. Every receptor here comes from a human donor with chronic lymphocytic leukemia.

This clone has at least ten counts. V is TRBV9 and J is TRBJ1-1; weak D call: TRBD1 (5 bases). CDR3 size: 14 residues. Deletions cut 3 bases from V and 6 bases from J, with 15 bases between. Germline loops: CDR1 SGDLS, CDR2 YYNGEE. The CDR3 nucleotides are TGTGCCAGCAGCGCGCAGGGTAATGGGGCTGAAGCTTTCTTT. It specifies CASSAQGNGAEAFF. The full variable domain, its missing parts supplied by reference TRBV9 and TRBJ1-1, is DSGVTQTPKHLITATGQRVTLRCSPRSGDLSVYWYQQSLDQGLQFLIQYYNGEERAKGNILERFSAQQFPDLHSELNLSSLELGDSALYFCASSAQGNGAEAFFGQGTRLTVV.

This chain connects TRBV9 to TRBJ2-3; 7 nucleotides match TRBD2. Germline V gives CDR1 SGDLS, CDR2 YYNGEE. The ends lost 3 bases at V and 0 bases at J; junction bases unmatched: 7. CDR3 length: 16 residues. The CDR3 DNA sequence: TGTGCCAGCAGCGAACTAGCGCGCCACAGCACAGATACGCAGTATTTT. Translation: CASSELARHSTDTQYF.

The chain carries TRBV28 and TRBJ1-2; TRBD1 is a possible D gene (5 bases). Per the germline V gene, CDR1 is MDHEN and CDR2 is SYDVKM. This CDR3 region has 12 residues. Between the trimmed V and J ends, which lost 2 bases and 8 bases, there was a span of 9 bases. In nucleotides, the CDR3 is TGTGCCAGCAGTTTACGGGGGATCGGCTACACCTTC. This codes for CASSLRGIGYTF.

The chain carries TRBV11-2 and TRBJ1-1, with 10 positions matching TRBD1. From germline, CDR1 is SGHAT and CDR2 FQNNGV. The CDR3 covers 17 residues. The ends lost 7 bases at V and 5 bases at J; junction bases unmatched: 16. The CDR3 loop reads CASTGWDRGSPGTEAFF. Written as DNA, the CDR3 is TGTGCCAGCACTGGTTGGGACAGGGGTAGTCCTGGGACTGAAGCTTTCTTT.

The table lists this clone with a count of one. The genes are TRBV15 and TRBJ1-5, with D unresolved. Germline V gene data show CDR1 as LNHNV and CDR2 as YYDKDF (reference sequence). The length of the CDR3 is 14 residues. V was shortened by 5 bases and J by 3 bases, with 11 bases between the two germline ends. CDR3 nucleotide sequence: TGTGCCACCAGCGACGGGGAGGACAATCAGCCCCAGCATTTT. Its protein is CATSDGEDNQPQHF.

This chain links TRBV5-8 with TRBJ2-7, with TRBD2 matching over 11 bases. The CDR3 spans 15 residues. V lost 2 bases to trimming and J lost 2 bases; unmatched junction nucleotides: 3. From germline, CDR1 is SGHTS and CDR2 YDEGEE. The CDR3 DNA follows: TGTGCCAGCAGCTTAAAACTAGCGGGGGCCTACGAGCAGTACTTC. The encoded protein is CASSLKLAGAYEQYF.

The CDR3 nucleotides read TGCGCCAGCAGCTTAGACTGGTTGTCGGGGGGATCAGATACGCAGTATTTT. It specifies CASSLDWLSGGSDTQYF. This chain uses TRBV5-1 with TRBJ2-3, with 7 bases aligning to TRBD2. Germline V gene sequence: CDR1 SGHRS, CDR2 YFSETQ. Trimming at V came to 2 bases and at J to 4 bases, leaving 13 bases not matched to a gene. The CDR3 runs 17 residues.

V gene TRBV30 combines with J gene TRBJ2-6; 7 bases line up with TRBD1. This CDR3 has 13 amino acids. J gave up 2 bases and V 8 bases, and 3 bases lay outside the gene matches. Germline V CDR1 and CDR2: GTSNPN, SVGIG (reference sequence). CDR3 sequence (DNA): TGTGCCGCAGACAGGGCTGGGGCCAACGTCCTGACTTTC. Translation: CAADRAGANVLTF.

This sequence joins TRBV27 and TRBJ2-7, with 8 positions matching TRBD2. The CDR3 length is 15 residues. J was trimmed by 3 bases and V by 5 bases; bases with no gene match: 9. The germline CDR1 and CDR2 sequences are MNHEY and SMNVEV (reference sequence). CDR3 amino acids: CASSPSSGGFYEQYF. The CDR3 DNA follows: TGTGCCAGCAGTCCCTCAAGCGGGGGCTTCTACGAGCAGTACTTC.

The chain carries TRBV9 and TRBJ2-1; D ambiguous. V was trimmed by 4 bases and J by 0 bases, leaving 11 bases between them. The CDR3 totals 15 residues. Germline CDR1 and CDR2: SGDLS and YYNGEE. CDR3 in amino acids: CASSNLERSYNEQFF. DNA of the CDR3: TGTGCCAGCAGCAACCTTGAGCGCTCCTACAATGAGCAGTTCTTC.

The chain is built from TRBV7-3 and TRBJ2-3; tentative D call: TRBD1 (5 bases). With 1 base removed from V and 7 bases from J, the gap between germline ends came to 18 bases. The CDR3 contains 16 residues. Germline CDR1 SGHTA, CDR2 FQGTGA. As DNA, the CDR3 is TGTGCCAGCAGCTTAAAGGCCAACTTACAGGCCTATACGCAGTATTTT. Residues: CASSLKANLQAYTQYF.

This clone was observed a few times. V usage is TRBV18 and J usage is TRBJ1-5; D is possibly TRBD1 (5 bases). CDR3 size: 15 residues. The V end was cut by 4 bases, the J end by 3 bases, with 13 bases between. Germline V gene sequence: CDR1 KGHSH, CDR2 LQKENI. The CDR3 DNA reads TGTGCCAGCTCACTATCCCGGGACTTCAATCAGCCCCAGCATTTT. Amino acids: CASSLSRDFNQPQHF.

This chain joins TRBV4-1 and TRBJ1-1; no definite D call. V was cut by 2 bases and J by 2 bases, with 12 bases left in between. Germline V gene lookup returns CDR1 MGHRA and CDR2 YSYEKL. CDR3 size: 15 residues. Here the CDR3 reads CASSQPTGRNTEAFF. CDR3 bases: TGCGCCAGCAGCCAACCTACGGGGAGAAACACTGAAGCTTTCTTT.